The 13 T cell receptor beta chains below all came from one sample that was sequenced in a study of technical replicates of blood from a few donors. Profiling relied on immunoSEQ multiplex PCR, and the TCRdb table lists in-frame clones only, not all of them. In the table there are around 70,000 clones, approximately 95% of which are singletons. The sequencing input was T cells isolated from PBMCs. These receptors were taken from a human donor in good health.

The rearrangement uses TRBV13 and TRBJ2-3; TRBD2 aligns across 7 bases. This CDR3 contains 14 residues. Germline assignment: CDR1 PRHDT and CDR2 FYEKMQ (reference sequence). Trimming cost V 5 bases and J 6 bases; bases outside gene matches: 8. CDR3 DNA: TGTGCCAGCAGCCCCGTTGACGGGAGGGATACGCAGTATTTT. Translated: CASSPVDGRDTQYF.

This clone is a singleton in its sample. V is TRBV11-2 and J is TRBJ2-1; TRBD1 agrees at 7 bases. With V trimmed by 1 base and J by 2 bases, 2 bases remained unmatched. Germline CDR1 SGHAT, CDR2 FQNNGV. This CDR3 contains 15 residues. CDR3 loop: CASSLGDRTYNEQFF. The CDR3 DNA reads TGTGCCAGCAGCTTAGGGGACAGAACCTACAATGAGCAGTTCTTC. The full variable domain, in which reference TRBV11-2 and TRBJ2-1 provide the parts outside the CDR3, is EAGVAQSPRYKIIEKRQSVAFWCNPISGHATLYWYQQILGQGPKLLIQFQNNGVVDDSQLPKDRFSAERLKGVDSTLKIQPAKLEDSAVYLCASSLGDRTYNEQFFGPGTRLTVL.

CDR3 DNA: TGTGCCAGCAGCTTGGGACAGTTTAATCAGCCCCAGCATTTT. It is translated as CASSLGQFNQPQHF. This sequence joins TRBV5-8 and TRBJ1-5; TRBD1 might be the D (5 bases). V dropped 0 bases and J dropped 4 bases, with 8 bases sitting between them. Germline-derived CDR1 and CDR2 are SGHTS and YDEGEE. This CDR3 has 14 residues.

This clone came up once. This CDR3 is CASSLGDTASYEQYF. Written as DNA, the CDR3 is TGCGCCAGCAGCTTGGGGGACACGGCCTCCTACGAGCAGTACTTC. The chain joins TRBV5-1 to TRBJ2-7; D may be TRBD1 (6 bases). CDR3 length: 15 amino acids. Germline values: CDR1 SGHRS, CDR2 YFSETQ. V was cut by 0 bases and J by 0 bases, with 10 bases left in between.

The V and J genes are TRBV5-4 and TRBJ1-5; no definite D call. Trimming shortened V by 1 base and J by 1 base, and 6 bases separated the two germline ends. The CDR3 totals 14 residues. Germline CDR1 reads SGHNT; CDR2 reads YYREEE (reference sequence). CDR3 sequence (DNA): TGTGCCAGCAGCTTGAGCGGGAGCAATCAGCCCCAGCATTTT. This codes for CASSLSGSNQPQHF.

The chain uses TRBV9 and TRBJ1-5, with D uncertain. V was pared by 4 bases and J by 0 bases, with 20 bases between. CDR3 length: 18 residues. Germline V gene sequence: CDR1 SGDLS, CDR2 YYNGEE. The CDR3 DNA reads TGTGCCAGCAGCCCTGGTTCCACGGGTGGGTATAGCAATCAGCCCCAGCATTTT. Translated, it gives CASSPGSTGGYSNQPQHF.

The V and J genes are TRBV25-1 and TRBJ2-3; weak D call: TRBD2 (5 bases). This CDR3 spans 14 amino acids. The V and J ends lost 5 bases and 6 bases respectively, with 15 bases between them. Germline V gene lookup returns CDR1 MGHDK and CDR2 SYGVNS. The CDR3 loop reads CASSHPGAVDTQYF. The CDR3 nucleotides are TGTGCCAGCAGTCATCCAGGAGCGGTGGATACGCAGTATTTT.

The rearrangement uses TRBV13 and TRBJ2-3, with 7 bases lining up with TRBD2. The CDR3 loop spans 15 amino acids. Trimming at V came to 4 bases and at J to 6 bases, leaving 10 bases not matched to a gene. Germline lookup yields CDR1 PRHDT and CDR2 FYEKMQ (reference sequence). In DNA form, the CDR3 reads TGTGCCAGCAGCTCACTATGGGGGGGAATGGATACGCAGTATTTT. Residues: CASSSLWGGMDTQYF.

For the CDR3, the DNA is TGTGCCAGCAGTACCCCAGGGAACTATGGCTACACCTTC. This encodes CASSTPGNYGYTF. The chain is built from TRBV7-6 and TRBJ1-2, with D perhaps TRBD1 (5 bases). Trimming took off 6 bases at V and 2 bases at J, with 10 bases between the two ends. Germline V CDR1 and CDR2: SGHVS, FNYEAQ. This CDR3 spans 13 amino acids.

The chain employs TRBV14 and TRBJ2-7; TRBD2 aligns across 12 bases. Trimming removed 6 bases from V and 0 bases from J; junction bases left unmatched: 3. Germline CDR1 reads SGHDN; CDR2 reads FVKESK. The CDR3 spans 15 residues. CDR3 DNA sequence: TGTGCCAGCAGTCTAGCGGGAGGGCCCTCCTACGAGCAGTACTTC. The encoded protein is CASSLAGGPSYEQYF.

The chain combines TRBV4-1 with TRBJ1-4; D is unclear. This CDR3 has 15 residues. The V gene lost 3 bases and the J gene lost 3 bases, with 11 bases spanning the gap. Germline CDR1 and CDR2: MGHRA and YSYEKL. CDR3 region: CASSQPREANEKLFF. The CDR3, as DNA: TGCGCCAGCAGCCAGCCTCGAGAGGCTAATGAAAAACTGTTTTTT.

The chain combines TRBV18 with TRBJ2-5; D is perhaps TRBD1 (5 bases). The CDR3 runs 12 residues. Germline CDR1 KGHSH, CDR2 LQKENI. With 4 bases removed from V and 9 bases from J, the gap between germline ends came to 12 bases. For the CDR3, the DNA is TGTGCCAGCTCACTCGACGAAGGGGCCCAGTACTTC. It yields the protein CASSLDEGAQYF.

The gene calls are TRBV2 and TRBJ1-4; 8 nucleotides agree with TRBD1. Germline V CDR1 and CDR2: SNHLY, FYNNEI. The CDR3 runs 14 residues. CDR3 DNA: TGTGCTACTAAGCAAGGACAGGGAGATGAAAAACTGTTTTTT. Its protein is CATKQGQGDEKLFF.